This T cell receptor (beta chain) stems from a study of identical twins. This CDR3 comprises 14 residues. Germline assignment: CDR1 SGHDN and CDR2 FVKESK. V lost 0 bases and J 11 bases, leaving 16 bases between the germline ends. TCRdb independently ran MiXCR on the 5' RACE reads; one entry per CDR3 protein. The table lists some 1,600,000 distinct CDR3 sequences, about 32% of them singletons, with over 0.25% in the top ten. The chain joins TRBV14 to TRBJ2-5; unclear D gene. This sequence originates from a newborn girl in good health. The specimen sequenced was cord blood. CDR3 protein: CASSQEIRIGEQYF. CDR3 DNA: TGTGCCAGCAGCCAAGAGATCCGTATAGGTGAGCAGTACTTC.